This passage covers 10 T cell receptor beta chains from one sample sequenced in a study of read filtering for tumor transcriptome and immune sequencing. From approximately 400 ng of RNA, a library with molecular barcoded alpha/delta and beta/gamma adaptors was made. TCRdb re-derived calls from the reads in MiXCR, one entry per CDR3 protein. The sample lists approximately 58,000 distinct CDR3 sequences; around 20% were seen once. The sequenced sample consisted of a population of CD138-negative cells sorted from bone marrow. The origin of the receptors is a donor at least 40 years old with multiple myeloma.

This clonotype showed up just a few times. The V and J genes are TRBV4-1 and TRBJ1-2; D gene ambiguous. Between the trimmed V and J ends, which lost 0 bases and 4 bases, there was a span of 3 bases. CDR1 and CDR2 (germline): MGHRA, YSYEKL. CDR3 length equals 12 residues. CDR3 amino acids: CASSQDGYGYTF. The CDR3 nucleotides read TGCGCCAGCAGCCAAGACGGCTATGGCTACACCTTC.

Many counts were recorded for this clonotype. The J gene is TRBJ2-7, the V gene TRBV11-1; TRBD2 matches 7 bases. Germline CDR1 is SGHAT and CDR2 is FQDESV (reference sequence). V was pared by 5 bases and J by 11 bases, with 9 bases of the junction left unmatched. The CDR3 extends over 12 amino acids. The CDR3 sequence is CASSKPGLAEYF. The CDR3, as DNA: TGTGCCAGCAGCAAACCAGGGCTAGCGGAGTACTTC.

The gene calls are TRBV6-6 and TRBJ2-6; D call uncertain. CDR1 and CDR2 from the germline V gene are MNHNY and SVGAGI (reference sequence). The CDR3 has 17 amino acids. Trimming shortened V by 6 bases and J by 0 bases, and 15 bases separated the two germline ends. The CDR3 nucleotides read TGTGCCAGCAGCCCCACACCAGGTACCTCTGGGGCCAACGTCCTGACTTTC. Translated: CASSPTPGTSGANVLTF.

The chain recombines TRBV2 with TRBJ2-5; weak D call: TRBD2 (6 bases). Per germline, CDR1 SNHLY and CDR2 FYNNEI. Trimming pared 8 bases from V and 5 bases from J, leaving 12 bases between. The CDR3 has 12 residues. CDR3 DNA: TGTGCCAGCTCTCGGGAGAGTGAGACCCAGTACTTC. It yields the protein CASSRESETQYF.

About this clonotype itself: This may come from a read error, since a much larger clone is one base off. The chain combines TRBV12-3 or TRBV12-4 with TRBJ2-7; D is unclear. The CDR3 loop spans 12 amino acids. The CDR3 region has the DNA TGTGCCAGCAGTCCCCTCCTGGACGAGCGGTACTTC. Translating it yields CASSPLLDERYF.

This clonotype was observed a handful of times. The chain uses TRBV6-6 and TRBJ2-7; 7 bases match TRBD1. The ends lost 5 bases at V and 6 bases at J; junction bases unmatched: 4. Germline values: CDR1 MNHNY, CDR2 SVGAGI (reference sequence). The CDR3 spans 12 residues. CDR3 amino acids: CASSQQGLEQYF. The CDR3 coding sequence is TGTGCCAGCAGTCAACAGGGGCTCGAGCAGTACTTC.

The V gene is TRBV28, the J gene TRBJ2-3; TRBD1 aligns across 7 bases. The CDR3 loop spans 11 amino acids. Germline V gives CDR1 MDHEN, CDR2 SYDVKM. Trimming at V came to 5 bases and at J to 14 bases, leaving 7 bases not matched to a gene. The DNA for the CDR3 is TGTGCCAGCAGTGGACAGGAGGCTGGGTATTTT. Its protein product is CASSGQEAGYF.

This clonotype was detected only once. One end of the junction does not line up with germline, which may come from a read error. The chain uses TRBV29-1 and TRBJ2-1; D remains unclear. The V gene's germline CDR1 is SQVTM and CDR2 ANQGSEA. The CDR3 length is 13 residues. The CDR3 here is CSVEVWQNDEQPF. Here the CDR3 DNA reads TGCAGCGTTGAAGTTTGGCAGAACGATGAGCAGCCCTTC.

The rearrangement uses TRBV12-3 or TRBV12-4 and TRBJ2-5; D gene ambiguous. There are 12 residues in the CDR3. V shed 8 bases and J shed 5 bases, with 12 bases lying between them. The CDR3 DNA is TGTGCCAGCGCCGGTAGCTTTGAGACCCAGTACTTC. Amino acids: CASAGSFETQYF.

The V call is TRBV5-6, the J call TRBJ2-1; D is possibly TRBD2 (7 bases). Trimming took 3 bases from V and 4 from J, leaving 26 bases between them. Germline CDR1 and CDR2: SGHDT and YYEEEE. This CDR3 has 19 residues. CDR3 in amino acids: CASSSSRGGGGPLYNEQFF. The CDR3 DNA reads TGTGCCAGCAGCTCCTCTCGGGGAGGGGGAGGGCCCCTTTACAATGAGCAGTTCTTC.